Each of the 19 T cell receptor beta chains below was sequenced from the same sample in a study of cytomegalovirus exposure and HLA in healthy donors. Only in-frame clones appear in the TCRdb table, and some are missing; sequencing was by immunoSEQ multiplex PCR. Of around 95,000 clones in the sample, 85% were seen once. Material for sequencing was PBMCs. The receptors originated from a man between 18 and 35 years old in good health and CMV-seropositive.

This clone has more than one count but fewer than ten. J is TRBJ1-2 and V is TRBV6-1; TRBD1 is a possible D gene (5 bases). Trimming took 1 base from V and 5 from J, leaving 11 bases between them. From germline, CDR1 is MNHNS and CDR2 SASEGT. The CDR3 extends over 14 amino acids. In DNA form, the CDR3 reads TGTGCCAGCAGTGAAGGATCGGCAGGGTATGGCTACACCTTC. Translated, it gives CASSEGSAGYGYTF.

Notes on this clone: Other DNA sequences in the same sample also yield this CDR3. The chain is built from TRBV6-5 and TRBJ2-7; D is perhaps TRBD2 (5 bases). The CDR3 covers 13 residues. The V end was cut by 2 bases, the J end by 5 bases, with 10 bases between. Germline V gene lookup returns CDR1 MNHEY and CDR2 SVGAGI. CDR3 protein: CASSYERSHEQYF. Here the CDR3 DNA reads TGTGCCAGCAGTTACGAGCGGTCCCACGAGCAGTACTTC.

The gene calls are TRBV18 and TRBJ2-3, with 7 bases matching TRBD2. This CDR3 spans 15 amino acids. Trimming cost V 6 bases and J 6 bases; bases outside gene matches: 12. Germline V CDR1 and CDR2: KGHSH, LQKENI. The CDR3 bases are TGTGCCAGCTCGCTGGGACTACTGGGGTTGGATACGCAGTATTTT. Its protein product is CASSLGLLGLDTQYF.

This clone has only one observation. The J gene is TRBJ2-1, the V gene TRBV28; D might be TRBD1 (6 bases). V was shortened by 8 bases and J by 7 bases, with 12 bases between the two germline ends. This CDR3 comprises 12 residues. Germline CDR1 and CDR2: MDHEN and SYDVKM. The CDR3 region is CASLGQTNEQFF. CDR3 sequence (DNA): TGTGCCAGCCTCGGACAGACAAATGAGCAGTTCTTC.

This rearrangement joins TRBV19 to TRBJ1-2, with 10 bases lining up with TRBD1. The V gene end was trimmed by 6 bases and the J gene end by 6 bases; junction bases not matched to a gene: 4. The V gene's germline CDR1 is LNHDA and CDR2 SQIVND (reference sequence). There are 13 residues in the CDR3. Written as DNA, the CDR3 is TGTGCCAGTAGACCCGGGACAGGGGATGGCTACACCTTC. It is translated as CASRPGTGDGYTF.

The chain recombines TRBV5-1 with TRBJ1-5; 8 nucleotides agree with TRBD1. V lost 5 bases and J lost 3; bases outside the gene matches: 7. The CDR3 has 15 residues. Germline CDR1 and CDR2: SGHRS and YFSETQ. The CDR3 DNA follows: TGCGCCAGCAGGCCGACAGGGGATTACAATCAGCCCCAGCATTTT. Its translation: CASRPTGDYNQPQHF.

This chain links TRBV10-1 with TRBJ1-1; D is unresolved. V lost 7 bases to trimming and J lost 5 bases, with 32 bases between them. Germline-derived CDR1 and CDR2 are WNHNN and SYGVQD (reference sequence). The CDR3 totals 19 residues. The CDR3 loop reads CASTPTLSWWVPGETEAFF. In DNA, the CDR3 is TGCGCCAGCACTCCCACCCTGAGTTGGTGGGTGCCCGGGGAAACTGAAGCTTTCTTT.

V and J are TRBV6-5 and TRBJ1-3; D gene uncertain. Trimming pared 2 bases from V and 1 base from J, leaving 6 bases between. The CDR3 is made up of 14 amino acids. The germline V gene encodes CDR1 MNHEY and CDR2 SVGAGI. The CDR3 loop is CASSYGRSGNTIYF. The CDR3 DNA reads TGTGCCAGCAGTTACGGGAGATCTGGAAACACCATATATTTT.

The chain links TRBV5-6 to TRBJ2-7, with TRBD1 identical over 8 bases. V was pared by 4 bases and J by 3 bases, with 6 bases of the junction left unmatched. Germline CDR1 reads SGHDT; CDR2 reads YYEEEE. CDR3 length: 14 residues. This CDR3 is CASSGGQEIYEQYF. The CDR3 DNA sequence: TGTGCCAGCAGCGGGGGACAGGAGATCTACGAGCAGTACTTC.

V is TRBV9 and J is TRBJ2-5, with D perhaps matching TRBD1 (5 bases). V was cut by 0 bases and J by 5 bases, with 8 bases left in between. This CDR3 contains 13 residues. Per the germline V gene, CDR1 is SGDLS and CDR2 is YYNGEE. CDR3 amino acids: CASSVDRWETQYF. In DNA, the CDR3 is TGTGCCAGCAGCGTAGACAGGTGGGAGACCCAGTACTTC.

The chain carries TRBV7-9 and TRBJ2-1, with TRBD2 matching over 10 bases. Germline assignment: CDR1 SEHNR and CDR2 FQNEAQ (reference sequence). Trimming took 3 bases from V and 6 from J; bases not matched to a gene: 5. The CDR3 length is 15 residues. This chain's CDR3 is CASSFIAGGGNEQFF. For the CDR3, the DNA is TGTGCCAGCAGCTTTATAGCGGGAGGCGGCAATGAGCAGTTCTTC.

The chain links TRBV30 to TRBJ2-1; TRBD2 is a possible D gene (6 bases). Trimming left V 2 bases short and J 4 bases short, with 18 bases between. This CDR3 has 16 residues. The germline CDR1 and CDR2 sequences are GTSNPN and SVGIG (reference sequence). The chain's CDR3 is CAWSPKSGGIYNEQFF. CDR3 sequence (DNA): TGTGCCTGGAGTCCCAAGAGCGGAGGGATATACAATGAGCAGTTCTTC.

The gene calls are TRBV28 and TRBJ2-1; 8 bases match TRBD2. The CDR3 has 15 amino acids. Germline V lookup: CDR1 MDHEN, CDR2 SYDVKM. With 5 bases clipped from V and 5 bases from J, the junction kept 8 bases outside the gene matches. CDR3 nucleotides: TGTGCCAGCAGTGGCGAGGAGCGGGAGAACAATGAGCAGTTCTTC. This translates into CASSGEERENNEQFF. Drawing the rest from reference TRBV28 and TRBJ2-1, the complete variable domain is DVKVTQSSRYLVKRTGEKVFLECVQDMDHENMFWYRQDPGLGLRLIYFSYDVKMKEKGDIPEGYSVSREKKERFSLILESASTNQTSMYLCASSGEERENNEQFFGPGTRLTVL.

CDR3 in amino acids: CASSALIGTSGSGEQFF. The CDR3 nucleotides read TGTGCCAGCAGTGCTCTTATCGGTACTAGCGGGAGCGGTGAGCAGTTCTTC. The chain combines TRBV2 with TRBJ2-1, with 11 bases aligning to TRBD2. Germline lookup yields CDR1 SNHLY and CDR2 FYNNEI. The CDR3 totals 17 residues. J lost 9 bases, V lost 4 bases, and 14 bases had no gene match.

This chain uses TRBV5-1 with TRBJ2-7, with 8 bases identical to TRBD1. After removal of 7 bases from V and 4 bases from J, the junction contained 7 bases not matched to a gene. The CDR3 spans 13 residues. The germline V gene encodes CDR1 SGHRS and CDR2 YFSETQ. CDR3 sequence reads: CASSSTGGYEQYF. CDR3 sequence (DNA): TGCGCCAGCTCTTCCACAGGGGGATACGAGCAGTACTTC.

This chain connects TRBV9 to TRBJ2-1; TRBD2 agrees at 10 bases. The V segment lost 4 bases and the J segment 8 bases; nucleotides outside the gene matches: 12. The CDR3 totals 16 residues. Germline V gene lookup returns CDR1 SGDLS and CDR2 YYNGEE. This CDR3 reads CASSFSGRAIGDEQFF. Written as DNA, the CDR3 is TGTGCCAGCAGCTTCAGCGGGAGGGCCATCGGGGATGAGCAGTTCTTC.

The chain joins TRBV5-6 to TRBJ2-3; the match to TRBD2 covers 7 bases. The germline V gene encodes CDR1 SGHDT and CDR2 YYEEEE. The CDR3 consists of 14 residues. The trim removed 3 bases at V and 4 bases at J, leaving 5 bases unmatched. The CDR3 coding sequence is TGTGCCAGCAGCTCGGATGGGAGGGCAGATACGCAGTATTTT. It encodes CASSSDGRADTQYF.

J is TRBJ1-5 and V is TRBV27, with 10 nucleotides matching TRBD1. Per the germline V gene, CDR1 is MNHEY and CDR2 is SMNVEV (reference sequence). The CDR3 is made up of 15 amino acids. The ends lost 2 bases at V and 4 bases at J; junction bases unmatched: 2. This chain's CDR3 is CASSLGQGVNQPQHF. CDR3 bases: TGTGCCAGCAGTTTAGGACAGGGGGTGAATCAGCCCCAGCATTTT.

The rearrangement joins TRBV2 to TRBJ2-2; TRBD1 matches at 8 bases. The CDR3 totals 16 residues. Germline CDR1 SNHLY, CDR2 FYNNEI. V was pared by 2 bases and J by 3 bases, with 5 bases of the junction left unmatched. CDR3 sequence (DNA): TGTGCCAGCAGTGAATACCGGACAGGGTACACCGGGGAGCTGTTTTTT. Translating gives CASSEYRTGYTGELFF.